These 4 T cell receptor beta chains were sequenced from one sample in a study of blood T cell repertoires in COVID-19. The method was immunoSEQ multiplex PCR; TCRdb's version includes in-frame clones alone and lacks a portion of them. The table lists some 90,000 clones, roughly 89% of them singletons. Sequenced input: peripheral blood. All receptors derive from a woman aged 80 or older with active or convalescent COVID-19.

This chain connects TRBV7-2 to TRBJ2-1; 7 bases align to TRBD2. This CDR3 is built from 17 residues. CDR1 and CDR2 from the germline V gene are SGHTA and FQGNSA. V lost 3 bases, J lost 0 bases, and 8 bases stayed unmatched. Here the CDR3 reads CASSFDSSGSSYNEQFF. The CDR3 DNA is TGTGCCAGCAGCTTTGATTCTAGCGGTAGCTCCTACAATGAGCAGTTCTTC.

The chain couples TRBV4-3 to TRBJ2-1; TRBD2 matches at 9 bases. Germline assignment: CDR1 LGHNA and CDR2 YSLEER. V lost 2 bases, J lost 6 bases, and 14 bases stayed unmatched. This CDR3 spans 18 amino acids. In nucleotides, the CDR3 is TGCGCCAGCAGCCAAAACCCCTCTAGGCGGGAGGGCCTCAATGAGCAGTTCTTC. Its protein product is CASSQNPSRREGLNEQFF.

A remark on this clone: Other DNA variants within this sample encode the same CDR3. V and J are TRBV6-2 or TRBV6-3 and TRBJ2-7, with 7 nucleotides matching TRBD2. Germline loops: CDR1 MNHEY, CDR2 SVGEGT. V lost 2 bases, J lost 1 base, and 5 bases stayed unmatched. The CDR3 has 15 residues. CDR3: CASSYSGTLSYEQYF. In DNA form, the CDR3 reads TGTGCCAGCAGTTACAGCGGGACCCTATCCTACGAGCAGTACTTC.

The chain carries TRBV5-4 and TRBJ2-4, with TRBD2 identical over 13 bases. The CDR3 consists of 17 residues. After removal of 5 bases from V and 9 bases from J, the junction contained 14 bases not matched to a gene. The germline gives CDR1 SGHNT, CDR2 YYREEE (reference sequence). The CDR3 is CASRDLGLAGPMGIQYF. The CDR3, as DNA: TGTGCCAGCAGGGACCTGGGACTAGCGGGACCCATGGGCATTCAGTACTTC. Full variable domain (rest looked up from reference TRBV5-4 and TRBJ2-4): ETGVTQSPTHLIKTRGQQVTLRCSSQSGHNTVSWYQQALGQGPQFIFQYYREEENGRGNFPPRFSGLQFPNYSSELNVNALELDDSALYLCASRDLGLAGPMGIQYFGAGTRLSVL.